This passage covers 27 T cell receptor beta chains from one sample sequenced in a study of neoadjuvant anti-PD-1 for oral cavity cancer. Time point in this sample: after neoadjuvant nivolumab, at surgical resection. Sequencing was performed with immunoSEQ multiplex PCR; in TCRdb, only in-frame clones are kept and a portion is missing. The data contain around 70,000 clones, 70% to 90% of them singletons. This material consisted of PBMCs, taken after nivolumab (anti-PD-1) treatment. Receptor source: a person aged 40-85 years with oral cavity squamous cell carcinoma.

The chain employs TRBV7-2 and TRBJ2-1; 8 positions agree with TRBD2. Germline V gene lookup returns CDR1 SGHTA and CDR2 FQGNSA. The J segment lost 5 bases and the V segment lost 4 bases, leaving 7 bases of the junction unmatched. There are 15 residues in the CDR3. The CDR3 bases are TGTGCCAGCAGCTCGGGACTAGGGGACCACAATGAGCAGTTCTTC. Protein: CASSSGLGDHNEQFF.

CDR3 protein: CASSPLWTGGNEQYF. DNA of the CDR3: TGTGCCAGCAGCCCCCTTTGGACAGGGGGTAACGAGCAGTACTTC. This chain joins TRBV7-2 and TRBJ2-7, with TRBD1 matching over 10 bases. The length of the CDR3 is 15 residues. The V gene end was trimmed by 5 bases and the J gene end by 5 bases; junction bases not matched to a gene: 9. Germline loops: CDR1 SGHTA, CDR2 FQGNSA.

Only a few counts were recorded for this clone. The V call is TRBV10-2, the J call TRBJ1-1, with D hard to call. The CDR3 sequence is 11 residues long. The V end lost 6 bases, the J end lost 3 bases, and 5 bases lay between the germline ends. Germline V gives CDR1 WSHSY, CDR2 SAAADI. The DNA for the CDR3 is TGCGCCAGCAGCTTCGACACTGAAGCTTTCTTT. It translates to CASSFDTEAFF.

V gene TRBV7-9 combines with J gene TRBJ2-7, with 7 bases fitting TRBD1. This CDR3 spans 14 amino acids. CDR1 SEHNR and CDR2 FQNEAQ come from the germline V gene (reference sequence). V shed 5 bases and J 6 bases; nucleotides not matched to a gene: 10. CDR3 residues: CASSTDRSLPEQYF. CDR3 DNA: TGTGCCAGCAGCACGGACAGGTCCCTTCCCGAGCAGTACTTC.

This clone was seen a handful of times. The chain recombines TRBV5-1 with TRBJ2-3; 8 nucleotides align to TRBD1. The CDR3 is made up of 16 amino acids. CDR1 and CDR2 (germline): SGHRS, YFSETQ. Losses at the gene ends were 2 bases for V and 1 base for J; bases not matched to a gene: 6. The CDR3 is CASSLADRGGTDTQYF. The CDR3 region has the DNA TGCGCCAGCAGCTTAGCCGACAGGGGAGGCACAGATACGCAGTATTTT.

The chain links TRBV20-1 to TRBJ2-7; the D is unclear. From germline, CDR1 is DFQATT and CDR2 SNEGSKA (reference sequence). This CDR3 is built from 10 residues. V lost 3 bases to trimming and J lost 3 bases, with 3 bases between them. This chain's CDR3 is CSASIYEQYF. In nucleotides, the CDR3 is TGCAGTGCTAGCATCTACGAGCAGTACTTC.

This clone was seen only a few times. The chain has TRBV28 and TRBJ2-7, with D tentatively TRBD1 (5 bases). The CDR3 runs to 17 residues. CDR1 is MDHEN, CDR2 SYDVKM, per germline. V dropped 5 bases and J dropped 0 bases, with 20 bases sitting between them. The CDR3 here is CASSPHWTRRASYEQYF. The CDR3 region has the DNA TGTGCCAGCAGTCCACATTGGACACGCCGAGCCTCCTACGAGCAGTACTTC.

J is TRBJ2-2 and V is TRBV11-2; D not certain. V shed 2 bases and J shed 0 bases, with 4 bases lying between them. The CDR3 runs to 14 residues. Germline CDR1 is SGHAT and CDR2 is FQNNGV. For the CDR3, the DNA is TGTGCCAGCAGCTTAAATCCGAACACCGGGGAGCTGTTTTTT. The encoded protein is CASSLNPNTGELFF.

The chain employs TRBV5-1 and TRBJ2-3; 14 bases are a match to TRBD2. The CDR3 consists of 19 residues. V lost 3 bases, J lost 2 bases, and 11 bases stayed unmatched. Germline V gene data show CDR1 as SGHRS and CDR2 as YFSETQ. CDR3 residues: CASSSKGTSGSRATDTQYF. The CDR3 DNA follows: TGCGCCAGCAGCTCCAAGGGGACTAGCGGGAGTCGGGCCACAGATACGCAGTATTTT.

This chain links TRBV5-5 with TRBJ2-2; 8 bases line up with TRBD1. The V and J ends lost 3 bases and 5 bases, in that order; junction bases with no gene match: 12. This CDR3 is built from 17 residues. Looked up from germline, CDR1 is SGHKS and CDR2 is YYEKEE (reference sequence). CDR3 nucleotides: TGTGCCAGCAGCTCTGGGGGGACAGGTGGGCGAACCGGGGAGCTGTTTTTT. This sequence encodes CASSSGGTGGRTGELFF.

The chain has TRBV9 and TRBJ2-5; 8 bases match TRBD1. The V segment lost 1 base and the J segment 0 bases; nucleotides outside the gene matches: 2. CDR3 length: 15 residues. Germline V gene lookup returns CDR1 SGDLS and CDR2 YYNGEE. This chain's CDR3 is CASSVTGGYQETQYF. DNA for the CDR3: TGTGCCAGCAGCGTAACAGGGGGGTACCAAGAGACCCAGTACTTC.

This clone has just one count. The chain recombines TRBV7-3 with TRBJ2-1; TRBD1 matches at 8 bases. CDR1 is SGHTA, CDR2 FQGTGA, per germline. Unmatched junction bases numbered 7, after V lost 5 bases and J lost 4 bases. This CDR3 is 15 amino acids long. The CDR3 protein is CASSQGASAYNEQFF. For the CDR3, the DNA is TGTGCCAGCAGCCAGGGGGCTAGCGCTTACAATGAGCAGTTCTTC.

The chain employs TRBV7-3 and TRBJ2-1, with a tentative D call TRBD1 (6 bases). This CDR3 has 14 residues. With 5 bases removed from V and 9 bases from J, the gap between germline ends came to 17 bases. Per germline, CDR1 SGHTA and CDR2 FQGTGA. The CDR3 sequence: CASSLSGGQSEQFF. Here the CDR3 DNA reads TGTGCCAGCAGCCTGTCCGGAGGACAGAGTGAGCAGTTCTTC.

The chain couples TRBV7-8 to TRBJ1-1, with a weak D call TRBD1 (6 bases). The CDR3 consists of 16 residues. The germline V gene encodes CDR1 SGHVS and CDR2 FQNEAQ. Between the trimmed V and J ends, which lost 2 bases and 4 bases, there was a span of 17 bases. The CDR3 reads CASSLFARGAATEAFF. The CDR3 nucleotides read TGTGCCAGCAGCTTATTCGCCCGGGGGGCGGCCACTGAAGCTTTCTTT.

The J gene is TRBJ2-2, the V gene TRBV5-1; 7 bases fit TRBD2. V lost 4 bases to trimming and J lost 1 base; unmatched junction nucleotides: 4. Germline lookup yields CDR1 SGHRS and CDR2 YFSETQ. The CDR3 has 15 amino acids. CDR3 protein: CASSRTSVNTGELFF. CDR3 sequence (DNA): TGCGCCAGCAGCCGGACTAGTGTGAACACCGGGGAGCTGTTTTTT. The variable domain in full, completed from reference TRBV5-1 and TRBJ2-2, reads KAGVTQTPRYLIKTRGQQVTLSCSPISGHRSVSWYQQTPGQGLQFLFEYFSETQRNKGNFPGRFSGRQFSNSRSEMNVSTLELGDSALYLCASSRTSVNTGELFFGEGSRLTVL.

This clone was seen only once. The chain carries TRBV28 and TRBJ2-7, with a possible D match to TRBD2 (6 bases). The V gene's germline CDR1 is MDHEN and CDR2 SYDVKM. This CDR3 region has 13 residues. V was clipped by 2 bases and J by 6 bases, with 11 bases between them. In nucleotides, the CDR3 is TGTGCCAGCAGTTTAGCTCAGGGAGGCGAGCAGTACTTC. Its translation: CASSLAQGGEQYF. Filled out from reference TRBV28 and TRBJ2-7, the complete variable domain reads DVKVTQSSRYLVKRTGEKVFLECVQDMDHENMFWYRQDPGLGLRLIYFSYDVKMKEKGDIPEGYSVSREKKERFSLILESASTNQTSMYLCASSLAQGGEQYFGPGTRLTVT.

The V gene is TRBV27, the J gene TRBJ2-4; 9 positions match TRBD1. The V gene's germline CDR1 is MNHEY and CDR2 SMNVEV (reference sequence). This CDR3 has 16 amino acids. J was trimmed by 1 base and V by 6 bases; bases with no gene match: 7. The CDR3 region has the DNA TGTGCCAGCAGCCCACAGGGGGCGCGGGCCAAAAACATTCAGTACTTC. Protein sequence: CASSPQGARAKNIQYF.

CDR3 sequence (DNA): TGCAGCGGCAACGGGACAGGGCCCTACAATGAGCAGTTCTTC. Amino acids: CSGNGTGPYNEQFF. This rearrangement joins TRBV29-1 to TRBJ2-1; 9 bases map to TRBD1. Trimming at V came to 7 bases and at J to 2 bases, leaving 6 bases not matched to a gene. Germline lookup yields CDR1 SQVTM and CDR2 ANQGSEA. CDR3 length: 14 amino acids.

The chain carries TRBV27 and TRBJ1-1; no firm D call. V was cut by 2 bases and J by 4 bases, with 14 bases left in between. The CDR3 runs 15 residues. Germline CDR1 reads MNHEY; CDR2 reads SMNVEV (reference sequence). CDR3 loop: CASSLGWVSGTEAFF. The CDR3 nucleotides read TGTGCCAGCAGTTTAGGGTGGGTGAGTGGCACTGAAGCTTTCTTT.

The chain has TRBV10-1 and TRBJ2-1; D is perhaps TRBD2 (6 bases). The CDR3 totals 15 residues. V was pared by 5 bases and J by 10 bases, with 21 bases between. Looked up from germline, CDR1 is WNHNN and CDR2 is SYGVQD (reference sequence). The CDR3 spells CASSPWASAASEQFF. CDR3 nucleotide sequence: TGCGCCAGCAGTCCCTGGGCTAGCGCCGCGAGCGAGCAGTTCTTC.

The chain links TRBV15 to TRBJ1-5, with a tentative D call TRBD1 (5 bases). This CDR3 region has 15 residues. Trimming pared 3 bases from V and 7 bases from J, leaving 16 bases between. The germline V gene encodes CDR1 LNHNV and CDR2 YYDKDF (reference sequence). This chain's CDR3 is CATSSVGRGRQPQHF. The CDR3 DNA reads TGTGCCACCAGCAGCGTTGGGAGGGGAAGACAGCCCCAGCATTTT. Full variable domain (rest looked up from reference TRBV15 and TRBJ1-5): DAMVIQNPRYQVTQFGKPVTLSCSQTLNHNVMYWYQQKSSQAPKLLFHYYDKDFNNEADTPDNFQSRRPNTSFCFLDIRSPGLGDTAMYLCATSSVGRGRQPQHFGDGTRLSIL.

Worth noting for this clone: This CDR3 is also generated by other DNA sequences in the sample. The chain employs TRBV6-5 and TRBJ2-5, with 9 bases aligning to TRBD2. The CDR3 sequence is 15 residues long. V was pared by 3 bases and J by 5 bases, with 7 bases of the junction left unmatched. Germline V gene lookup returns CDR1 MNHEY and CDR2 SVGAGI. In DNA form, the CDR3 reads TGTGCCAGCAGTTATTTTAGCGGGAGTCGGGAGACCCAGTACTTC. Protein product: CASSYFSGSRETQYF.

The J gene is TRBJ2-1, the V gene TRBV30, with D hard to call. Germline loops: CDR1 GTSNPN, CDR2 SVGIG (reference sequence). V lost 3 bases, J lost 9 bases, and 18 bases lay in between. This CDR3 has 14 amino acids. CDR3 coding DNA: TGTGCCTGGAGCCCGGGCTTAAGGGATGGTGAGCAGTTCTTC. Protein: CAWSPGLRDGEQFF.

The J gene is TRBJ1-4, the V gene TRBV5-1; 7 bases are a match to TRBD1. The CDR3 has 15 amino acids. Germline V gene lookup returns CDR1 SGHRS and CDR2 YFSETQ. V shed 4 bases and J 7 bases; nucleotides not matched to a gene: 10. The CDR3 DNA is TGCGCCAGCAGCGAAGACAGGGCGCAGATTGAAAAACTGTTTTTT. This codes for CASSEDRAQIEKLFF.

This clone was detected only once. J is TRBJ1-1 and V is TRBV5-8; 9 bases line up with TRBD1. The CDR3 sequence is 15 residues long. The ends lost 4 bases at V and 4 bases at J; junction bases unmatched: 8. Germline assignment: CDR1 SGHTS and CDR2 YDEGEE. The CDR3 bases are TGTGCCAGCAGCCCTTTACAGGGGGCGGGCACTGAAGCTTTCTTT. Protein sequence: CASSPLQGAGTEAFF.

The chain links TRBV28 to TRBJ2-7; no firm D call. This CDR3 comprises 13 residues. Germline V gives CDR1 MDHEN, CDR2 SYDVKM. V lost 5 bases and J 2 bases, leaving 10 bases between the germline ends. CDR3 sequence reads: CASSNTNAYEQYF. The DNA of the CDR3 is TGTGCCAGCAGTAATACAAACGCCTACGAGCAGTACTTC.

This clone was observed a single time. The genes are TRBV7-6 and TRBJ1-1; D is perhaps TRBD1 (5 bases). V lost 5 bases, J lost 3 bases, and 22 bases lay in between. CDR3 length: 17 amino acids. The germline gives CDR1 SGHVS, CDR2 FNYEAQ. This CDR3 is CASSRLDTPYPHTEAFF. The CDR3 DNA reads TGTGCCAGCAGCCGTTTGGACACCCCTTACCCTCACACTGAAGCTTTCTTT.